The sequence of this T cell receptor (beta chain) was determined in a study of shared clonotypes between healthy human individuals. The method was immunoSEQ multiplex PCR; TCRdb's version includes in-frame clones alone and lacks a portion of them. Of more than 450,000 clones in the sample, 75% to 85% were seen once. Unsorted samples, those not sorted, used about 90 million PBMCs for genomic DNA. The CDR3 consists of 13 residues. Germline V CDR1 and CDR2: MRHNA, SNTAGT. V lost 8 bases and J lost 0, with 8 bases in between. The origin of this receptor is a woman aged 40 to 50 in good health. Some clones in this sample may be carry-over from other donors' samples. The sequencing input was PBMCs. This rearrangement joins TRBV6-4 to TRBJ1-5; D is uncertain. The CDR3 reads CASSGYSNQPQHF. CDR3 DNA: TGTGCCAGCTCTGGCTATAGCAATCAGCCCCAGCATTTT.